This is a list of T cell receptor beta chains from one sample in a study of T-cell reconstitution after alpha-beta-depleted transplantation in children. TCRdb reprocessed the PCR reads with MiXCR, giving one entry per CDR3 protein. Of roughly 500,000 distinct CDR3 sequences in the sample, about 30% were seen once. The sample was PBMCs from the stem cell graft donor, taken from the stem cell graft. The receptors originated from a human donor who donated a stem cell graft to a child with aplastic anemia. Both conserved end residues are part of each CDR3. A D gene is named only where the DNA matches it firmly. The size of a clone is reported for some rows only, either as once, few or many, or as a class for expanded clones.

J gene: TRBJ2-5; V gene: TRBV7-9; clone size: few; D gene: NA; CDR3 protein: CASSLFNGGGEETQYF; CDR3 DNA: TGTGCCAGCAGCTTATTTAACGGCGGAGGGGAGGAGACCCAGTACTTC
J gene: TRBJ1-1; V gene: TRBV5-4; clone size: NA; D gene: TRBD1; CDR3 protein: CASSLGTGKNTEAFF; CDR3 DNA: TGTGCCAGCAGCTTGGGGACAGGCAAGAACACTGAAGCTTTCTTT
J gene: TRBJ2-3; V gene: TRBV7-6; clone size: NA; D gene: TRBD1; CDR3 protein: CASSLSSEGTDLYF; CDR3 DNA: TGTGCCAGCAGCTTGTCGTCAGAGGGGACAGACCTGTATTTT
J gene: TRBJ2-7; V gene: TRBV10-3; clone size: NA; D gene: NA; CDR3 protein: CAIRGTSLLYEQYF; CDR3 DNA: TGTGCCATCAGAGGGACTTCTCTTCTCTACGAGCAGTACTTC
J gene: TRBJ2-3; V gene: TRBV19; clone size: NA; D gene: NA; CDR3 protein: CASSISGSSGAVGTDTQYF; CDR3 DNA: TGTGCCAGTAGTATAAGTGGTTCTTCGGGGGCCGTCGGCACAGATACGCAGTATTTT
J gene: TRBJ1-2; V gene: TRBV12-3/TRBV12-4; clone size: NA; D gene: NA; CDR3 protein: CASQGPLDGYTF; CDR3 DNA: TGTGCCAGCCAGGGACCTCTTGATGGCTACACCTTC
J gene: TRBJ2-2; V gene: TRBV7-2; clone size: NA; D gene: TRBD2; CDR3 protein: CASSFRGLGTTGELFF; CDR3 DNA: TGTGCCAGCAGCTTTCGTGGACTAGGAACCACCGGGGAGCTGTTTTTT
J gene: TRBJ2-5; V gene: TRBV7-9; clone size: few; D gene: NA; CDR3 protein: CASSLGRGYQETQYF; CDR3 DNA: TGTGCCAGCAGCTTAGGGCGTGGGTACCAAGAGACCCAGTACTTC
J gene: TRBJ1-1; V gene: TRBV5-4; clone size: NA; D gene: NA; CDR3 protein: CASSPLGSATEAFF; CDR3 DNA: TGTGCCAGCAGCCCCCTTGGTAGCGCCACTGAAGCTTTCTTT
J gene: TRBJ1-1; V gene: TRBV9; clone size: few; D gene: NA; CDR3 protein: CASNRREDTEAFF; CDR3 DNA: TGTGCCAGCAACCGGCGGGAGGACACTGAAGCTTTCTTT
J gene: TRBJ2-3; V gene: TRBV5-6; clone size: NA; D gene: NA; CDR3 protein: CASSLGTYTDTQYF; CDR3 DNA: TGTGCCAGCAGCTTGGGCACTTACACAGATACGCAGTATTTT
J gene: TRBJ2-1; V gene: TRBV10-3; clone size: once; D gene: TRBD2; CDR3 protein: CAISEVAGALNEQFF; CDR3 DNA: TGTGCCATCAGTGAGGTCGCGGGAGCTTTGAATGAGCAGTTCTTC
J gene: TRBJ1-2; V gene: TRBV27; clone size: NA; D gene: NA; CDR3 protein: CASSYRSGTGNYGYTF; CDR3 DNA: TGTGCCAGCAGTTACAGGTCCGGGACGGGAAACTATGGCTACACCTTC
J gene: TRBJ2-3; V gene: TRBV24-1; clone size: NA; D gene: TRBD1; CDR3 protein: CATSDSGTASTDTQYF; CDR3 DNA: TGTGCCACCAGTGATTCCGGGACAGCTAGCACAGATACGCAGTATTTT
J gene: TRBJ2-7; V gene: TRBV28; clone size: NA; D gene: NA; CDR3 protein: CASSPYFTPKTGNRIYEQYF; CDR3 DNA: TGTGCCAGCAGTCCCTATTTCACCCCTAAAACAGGGAATAGGATCTACGAGCAGTACTTC
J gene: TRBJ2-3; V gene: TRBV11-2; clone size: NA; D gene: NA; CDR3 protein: CASSGEFRDTQYF; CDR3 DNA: TGTGCCAGCAGCGGCGAATTTCGTGATACGCAGTATTTT
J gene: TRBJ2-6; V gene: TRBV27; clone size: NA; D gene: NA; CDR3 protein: CASSSTMVSGANVLTF; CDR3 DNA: TGTGCCAGCAGTTCGACTATGGTATCTGGGGCCAACGTCCTGACTTTC
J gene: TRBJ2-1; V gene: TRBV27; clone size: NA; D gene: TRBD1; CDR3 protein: CASTLGQGVYNEQFF; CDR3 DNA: TGTGCCAGCACCCTGGGACAGGGGGTGTACAATGAGCAGTTCTTC
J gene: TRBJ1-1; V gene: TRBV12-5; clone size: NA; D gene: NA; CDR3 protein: CASGLALNTEAFF; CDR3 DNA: TGTGCTAGTGGTTTGGCTCTGAACACTGAAGCTTTCTTT
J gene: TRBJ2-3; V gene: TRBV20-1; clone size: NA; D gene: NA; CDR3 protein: CSAERGGTDTQYF; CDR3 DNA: TGCAGTGCCGAGAGGGGGGGCACAGATACGCAGTATTTT
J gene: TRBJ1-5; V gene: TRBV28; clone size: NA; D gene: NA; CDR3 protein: CASMGNQPQHF; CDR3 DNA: TGTGCCAGCATGGGTAATCAGCCCCAGCATTTT
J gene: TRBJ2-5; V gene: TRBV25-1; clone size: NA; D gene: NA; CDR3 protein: CASSEGGAGRETQYF; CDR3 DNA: TGTGCCAGCAGTGAAGGAGGGGCAGGGAGAGAGACCCAGTACTTC
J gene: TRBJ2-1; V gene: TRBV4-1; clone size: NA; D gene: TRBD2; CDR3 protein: CASSQEGGVGSYNEQFF; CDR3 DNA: TGCGCCAGCAGCCAAGAGGGAGGGGTGGGCTCCTACAATGAGCAGTTCTTC
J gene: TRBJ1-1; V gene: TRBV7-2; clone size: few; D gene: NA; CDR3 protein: CASRIGGETTEAFF; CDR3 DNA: TGTGCCAGCAGAATCGGGGGTGAGACCACTGAAGCTTTCTTT
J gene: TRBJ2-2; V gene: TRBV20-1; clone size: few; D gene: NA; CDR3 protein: CSATARGAIGELFF; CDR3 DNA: TGCAGTGCCACAGCCCGGGGAGCAATCGGGGAGCTGTTTTTT
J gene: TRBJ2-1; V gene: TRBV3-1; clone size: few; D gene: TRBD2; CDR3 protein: CASSQEFTSGRPNEQFF; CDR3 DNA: TGTGCCAGCAGCCAAGAATTTACTAGCGGGAGGCCCAATGAGCAGTTCTTC
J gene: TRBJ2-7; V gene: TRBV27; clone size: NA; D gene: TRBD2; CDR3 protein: CASSLLGLAGATSYEQYF; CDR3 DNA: TGTGCCAGCAGTTTACTGGGCCTAGCGGGAGCGACAAGCTACGAGCAGTACTTC
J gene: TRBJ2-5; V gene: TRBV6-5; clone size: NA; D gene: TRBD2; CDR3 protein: CASSYQVAGHQETQYF; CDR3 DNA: TGTGCCAGCAGTTACCAAGTAGCGGGGCACCAAGAGACCCAGTACTTC
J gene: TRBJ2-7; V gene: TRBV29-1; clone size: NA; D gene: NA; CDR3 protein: CSVGTGQKPYEQYF; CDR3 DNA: TGCAGCGTTGGAACAGGCCAAAAGCCCTACGAGCAGTACTTC
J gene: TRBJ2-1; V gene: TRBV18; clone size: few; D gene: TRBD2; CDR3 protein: CASSPLAGGYNEQFF; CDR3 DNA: TGTGCCAGCTCACCCTTGGCGGGAGGGTACAATGAGCAGTTCTTC
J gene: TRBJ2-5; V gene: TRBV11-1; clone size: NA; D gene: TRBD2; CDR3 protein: CASSPSVGLAGLQETQYF; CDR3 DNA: TGTGCCAGCAGCCCGTCGGTCGGGTTAGCGGGTTTACAAGAGACCCAGTACTTC
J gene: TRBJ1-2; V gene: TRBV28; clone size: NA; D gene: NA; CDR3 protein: CASSLIDGRGGVYGYTF; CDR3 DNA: TGTGCCAGCAGTTTAATAGATGGTCGGGGGGGGGTCTATGGCTACACCTTC
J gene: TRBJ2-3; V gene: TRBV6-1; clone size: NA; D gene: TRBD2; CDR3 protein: CASSLTLAGSTDTQYF; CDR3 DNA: TGTGCCAGCAGCCTCACACTAGCGGGGAGCACAGATACGCAGTATTTT
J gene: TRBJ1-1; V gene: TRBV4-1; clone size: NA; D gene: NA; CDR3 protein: CASSPVQNTEAFF; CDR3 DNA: TGCGCCAGCAGCCCGGTCCAGAACACTGAAGCTTTCTTT
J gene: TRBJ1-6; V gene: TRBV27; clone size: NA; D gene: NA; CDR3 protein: CASIATGRGGALHF; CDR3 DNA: TGTGCCAGCATCGCAACCGGTCGGGGTGGAGCCCTCCACTTT
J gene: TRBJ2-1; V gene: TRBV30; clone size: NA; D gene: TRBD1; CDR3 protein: CAWSGDRGLSDEQFF; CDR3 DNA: TGTGCCTGGAGTGGGGACAGGGGGCTTTCTGATGAGCAGTTCTTC
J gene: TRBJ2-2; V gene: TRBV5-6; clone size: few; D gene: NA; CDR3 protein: CASSPARGNTGELFF; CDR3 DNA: TGTGCCAGCAGCCCCGCCAGGGGAAACACCGGGGAGCTGTTTTTT
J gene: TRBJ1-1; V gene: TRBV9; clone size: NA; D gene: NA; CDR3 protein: CASSVGVRVDTEAFF; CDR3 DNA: TGTGCCAGCAGCGTAGGGGTGAGGGTTGACACTGAAGCTTTCTTT